Listed below are T cell receptor beta chains from one sample, sequenced in a study of blood T cell repertoires in COVID-19. The table came from immunoSEQ multiplex PCR; TCRdb's copy has only in-frame clones and leaves some out. The sample holds about 280,000 clones, about four fifths seen once. Sequencing was performed on PBMCs or T cells enriched from blood (not recorded which). The origin of the receptors is a man aged 35 to 55 who had been exposed to COVID-19. CDR3s include the opening cysteine and the closing phenylalanine or tryptophan. The D gene is left open where the match is weak. For some rows the clone size is stated as once, few or many, or as a class when expanded; others skip it.

D gene: TRBD2
V gene: TRBV6-4
clone size: -
J gene: TRBJ2-2
CDR3 DNA: TGTGCCAGCAGACTTAATAGCGGGATAATCGGGGAGCTGTTTTTT
CDR3 protein: CASRLNSGIIGELFF

D gene: -
V gene: TRBV12-3/TRBV12-4
clone size: once
J gene: TRBJ1-1
CDR3 DNA: TGTGCCAGCAGTTTTCGTAGCCTTGAAGCTTTCTTT
CDR3 protein: CASSFRSLEAFF

D gene: TRBD2
V gene: TRBV11-1
clone size: -
J gene: TRBJ2-5
CDR3 DNA: TGTGCCAGCAGCTTAGCGCATGAGTGGGGACTAGCGGAAGAGACCCAGTACTTC
CDR3 protein: CASSLAHEWGLAEETQYF

D gene: -
V gene: TRBV7-3
clone size: -
J gene: TRBJ1-5
CDR3 DNA: TGTGCCAGCAGCCTAAGCGAGTCCCAGCCCCAGCATTTT
CDR3 protein: CASSLSESQPQHF

D gene: -
V gene: TRBV5-1
clone size: once
J gene: TRBJ1-4
CDR3 DNA: TGCGCCAGCAGCCCGGAGTGGGCGGGAAAACTGTTTTTT
CDR3 protein: CASSPEWAGKLFF

D gene: TRBD2
V gene: TRBV24-1
clone size: few
J gene: TRBJ2-2
CDR3 DNA: TGTGCCACCAGTGACTCTAGCGGGAGGGTAATTACCGGGGAGCTGTTTTTT
CDR3 protein: CATSDSSGRVITGELFF

D gene: -
V gene: TRBV19
clone size: -
J gene: TRBJ1-1
CDR3 DNA: TGTGCCAGTAAGGAGACAGATTATAGTGAAGCTTTCTTT
CDR3 protein: CASKETDYSEAFF

D gene: -
V gene: TRBV2
clone size: -
J gene: TRBJ2-2
CDR3 DNA: TGTGCCAGCAAGGCGGGACCTACTAGCACCGGGGAGCTGTTTTTT
CDR3 protein: CASKAGPTSTGELFF

D gene: -
V gene: TRBV10-1
clone size: -
J gene: TRBJ2-3
CDR3 DNA: TGCGCCTCAAGAGGTACCGGCACTCTAATACCGCAGTATTTT
CDR3 protein: CASRGTGTLIPQYF

D gene: TRBD1
V gene: TRBV19
clone size: few
J gene: TRBJ1-1
CDR3 DNA: TGTGCCAGTAGCGAACAGGGGCTAAGATACACTGAAGCTTTCTTT
CDR3 protein: CASSEQGLRYTEAFF

D gene: -
V gene: TRBV3-1/TRBV3-2
clone size: -
J gene: TRBJ2-3
CDR3 DNA: TGTGCCAGCAGCCAAGGGGATTTGTGGGAACTAGACACAGATACGCAGTATTTT
CDR3 protein: CASSQGDLWELDTDTQYF

D gene: TRBD1
V gene: TRBV20-1
clone size: -
J gene: TRBJ1-2
CDR3 DNA: TGCAGTGCCCGGGACAGGGGCGGCTACACCTTC
CDR3 protein: CSARDRGGYTF

D gene: -
V gene: TRBV12-3/TRBV12-4
clone size: -
J gene: TRBJ1-2
CDR3 DNA: TGTGCCAGCAGTGGGCGCCATGGCTACACCTTC
CDR3 protein: CASSGRHGYTF

D gene: -
V gene: TRBV7-9
clone size: -
J gene: TRBJ1-1
CDR3 DNA: TGTGCCAGCAGCTCCGGCGCCTCACGACCAGGAAAAGCTTTCTTT
CDR3 protein: CASSSGASRPGKAFF

D gene: -
V gene: TRBV30
clone size: few
J gene: TRBJ2-2
CDR3 DNA: TGTGCCTGGACTTACGGTAGCCGGCGCTCCACCACCGGGGAGCTGTTTTTT
CDR3 protein: CAWTYGSRRSTTGELFF

D gene: TRBD2
V gene: TRBV3-1/TRBV3-2
clone size: -
J gene: TRBJ2-3
CDR3 DNA: TGTGCCAGCAGCCAAGAGGGGGACTCGCGGGGGGATACGCAGTATTTT
CDR3 protein: CASSQEGDSRGDTQYF

D gene: -
V gene: TRBV18
clone size: once
J gene: TRBJ1-1
CDR3 DNA: TGTGCCAGCTCACCCACCAGGGCGATCACTGAAGCTTTCTTT
CDR3 protein: CASSPTRAITEAFF

D gene: -
V gene: TRBV5-4
clone size: few
J gene: TRBJ2-1
CDR3 DNA: TGTGCCAGCAGCTTGGCCTCTAGGGAGCAGTTCTTC
CDR3 protein: CASSLASREQFF

D gene: -
V gene: TRBV6-5
clone size: -
J gene: TRBJ1-2
CDR3 DNA: TGTGCCAGCAGCCCCCCGGGACTGCCCGACGGCTACACCTTC
CDR3 protein: CASSPPGLPDGYTF

D gene: TRBD1
V gene: TRBV2
clone size: -
J gene: TRBJ1-1
CDR3 DNA: TGTGCCAGCAGTCCCGGACAGGGGCGATCGGCTTTCTTT
CDR3 protein: CASSPGQGRSAFF

D gene: TRBD2
V gene: TRBV10-3
clone size: -
J gene: TRBJ2-1
CDR3 DNA: TGTGCCATCAGTCCTAGAACTAGCGGGAGAGACAATGAGCAGTTCTTC
CDR3 protein: CAISPRTSGRDNEQFF

D gene: -
V gene: TRBV6-5
clone size: -
J gene: TRBJ1-1
CDR3 DNA: TGTGCCAGCACATACGCGGAGAACACTGAAGCTTTCTTT
CDR3 protein: CASTYAENTEAFF

D gene: -
V gene: TRBV6-5
clone size: -
J gene: TRBJ1-5
CDR3 DNA: TGTGCCAGCAGGGAGGACTGGCCCCAGCATTTT
CDR3 protein: CASREDWPQHF

D gene: -
V gene: TRBV4-2
clone size: -
J gene: TRBJ2-5
CDR3 DNA: TGTGCCAGCAGCCAAGGGGGCGGCCAAGAGACCCAGTACTTC
CDR3 protein: CASSQGGGQETQYF

D gene: -
V gene: TRBV11-1
clone size: -
J gene: TRBJ1-1
CDR3 DNA: TGTGCCAGCAGCTTGCCGATATCTATGAACACTGAAGCTTTCTTT
CDR3 protein: CASSLPISMNTEAFF

D gene: -
V gene: TRBV24-1
clone size: -
J gene: TRBJ2-1
CDR3 DNA: TGTGCCACCAGTGATTTTTCGGTGAGAGGGCGGGATGAGCAGTTCTTC
CDR3 protein: CATSDFSVRGRDEQFF

D gene: -
V gene: TRBV4-1
clone size: -
J gene: TRBJ1-4
CDR3 DNA: TGCGCCAGCAGCCTAGAGCAGGAAATGCGGGCTAATGAAAAACTGTTTTTT
CDR3 protein: CASSLEQEMRANEKLFF

D gene: -
V gene: TRBV6-5
clone size: -
J gene: TRBJ2-1
CDR3 DNA: TGTGCCAGTGTCCGGGACTCCTCCTACAATGAGCAGTTCTTC
CDR3 protein: CASVRDSSYNEQFF

D gene: -
V gene: TRBV6-5
clone size: -
J gene: TRBJ1-1
CDR3 DNA: TGTGCCAGCAGCTTAGCAGAGTCCCGGGGGAATGCTTTCTTT
CDR3 protein: CASSLAESRGNAFF

D gene: TRBD2
V gene: TRBV27
clone size: -
J gene: TRBJ2-1
CDR3 DNA: TGTGCCAGCACGACAGAGACTAGCGGGAGGAATGAGCAGTTCTTC
CDR3 protein: CASTTETSGRNEQFF

D gene: TRBD1
V gene: TRBV28
clone size: -
J gene: TRBJ2-6
CDR3 DNA: TGTGCCAGCAGTACCTCCGGGACAGGGGGCCGCTCTGGGGCCAACGTCCTGACTTTC
CDR3 protein: CASSTSGTGGRSGANVLTF

D gene: -
V gene: TRBV7-8
clone size: -
J gene: TRBJ2-7
CDR3 DNA: TGTGCCAGCAGCTTACAAGGGGACTACGAGCAGTACTTC
CDR3 protein: CASSLQGDYEQYF

D gene: -
V gene: TRBV27
clone size: -
J gene: TRBJ2-7
CDR3 DNA: TGTGCCAGCAGTTCCCAATACGAGCAGTACTTC
CDR3 protein: CASSSQYEQYF

D gene: -
V gene: TRBV10-3
clone size: -
J gene: TRBJ2-3
CDR3 DNA: TGTGCCATCAGCGACAGAGATTTAAGCACAGATACGCAGTATTTT
CDR3 protein: CAISDRDLSTDTQYF

D gene: -
V gene: TRBV7-3
clone size: -
J gene: TRBJ2-1
CDR3 DNA: TGTGCCAGCAGCCTCCAACTAGTTTCTTCCTACAATGAGCAGTTCTTC
CDR3 protein: CASSLQLVSSYNEQFF

D gene: -
V gene: TRBV6-6
clone size: -
J gene: TRBJ1-1
CDR3 DNA: TGTGCCAGCAGTTACCCGAGGGAGGCCACTGAAGCTTTCTTT
CDR3 protein: CASSYPREATEAFF

D gene: -
V gene: TRBV18
clone size: -
J gene: TRBJ2-1
CDR3 DNA: TGTGCCAGCTCACCTACAGGGACTACGGGGCAGTTCTTC
CDR3 protein: CASSPTGTTGQFF

D gene: TRBD1
V gene: TRBV5-1
clone size: -
J gene: TRBJ1-2
CDR3 DNA: TGCGCCAGCAGCTTACAACCCAGGGGGGATGGCTACACCTTC
CDR3 protein: CASSLQPRGDGYTF

D gene: TRBD1
V gene: TRBV27
clone size: -
J gene: TRBJ1-1
CDR3 DNA: TGTGCCAGCAGTTTTCGACAGGGGTCATCAGGGAGCACTGAAGCTTTCTTT
CDR3 protein: CASSFRQGSSGSTEAFF

D gene: TRBD2
V gene: TRBV6-5
clone size: -
J gene: TRBJ2-3
CDR3 DNA: TGTGCCAGCACTTCCGTAGCGGGAGATAAAGATACGCAGTATTTT
CDR3 protein: CASTSVAGDKDTQYF

D gene: TRBD1
V gene: TRBV7-2
clone size: -
J gene: TRBJ1-5
CDR3 DNA: TGTGCCAGCAGCCGTTGGACAGGTGACGGCAATCAGCCCCAGCATTTT
CDR3 protein: CASSRWTGDGNQPQHF